This TCR beta chain was recovered during a study of CD8+ T cells in alopecia areata. The wider study: Treated patients took oral tofacitinib at 5 to 10 mg twice daily. Study results and limitations: Expanded CD8+ clones among the top 100, and scalp clonality, were significantly decreased by tofacitinib. In scalp and blood, many expanded lesional clones persisted during tofacitinib.

This clone was observed a handful of times. The antigen is unknown. Germline CDR1 reads SGHRS; CDR2 reads YFSETQ. This CDR3 contains 15 residues. The ends lost 7 bases at V and 0 bases at J; junction bases unmatched: 3. After isolation, RNA underwent reverse transcription to generate cDNA as the sequencing template. Sequencing used immunoSEQ multiplex PCR; TCRdb keeps in-frame clones, though not all of them. The table lists about 250,000 clones, roughly 63% of them singletons. Treatment specified: oral pan-JAK inhibitor, 5-10 mg twice daily. This TCR was recovered from a human donor with alopecia areata. The chain uses TRBV5-1 and TRBJ2-1, with 11 positions matching TRBD1. Sequenced material: CD4+ T cells sorted from blood, taken at roughly week 52, from a patient treated with tofacitinib. The CDR3 loop reads CASVGTGGSYNEQFF. As DNA, the CDR3 is TGCGCCAGCGTCGGGACAGGGGGCTCCTACAATGAGCAGTTCTTC.